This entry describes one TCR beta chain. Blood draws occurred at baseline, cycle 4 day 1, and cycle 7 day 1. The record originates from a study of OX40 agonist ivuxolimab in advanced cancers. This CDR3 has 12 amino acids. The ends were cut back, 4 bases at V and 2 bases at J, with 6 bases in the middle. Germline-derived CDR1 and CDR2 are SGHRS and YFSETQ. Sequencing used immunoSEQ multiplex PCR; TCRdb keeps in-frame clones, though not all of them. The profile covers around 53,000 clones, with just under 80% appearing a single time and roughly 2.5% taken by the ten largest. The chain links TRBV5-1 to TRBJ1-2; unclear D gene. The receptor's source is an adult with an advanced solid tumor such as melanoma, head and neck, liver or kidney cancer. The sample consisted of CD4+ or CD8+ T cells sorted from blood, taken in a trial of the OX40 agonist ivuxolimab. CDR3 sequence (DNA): TGCGCCAGCAGCCATGCCAACTATGGCTACACCTTC. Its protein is CASSHANYGYTF.